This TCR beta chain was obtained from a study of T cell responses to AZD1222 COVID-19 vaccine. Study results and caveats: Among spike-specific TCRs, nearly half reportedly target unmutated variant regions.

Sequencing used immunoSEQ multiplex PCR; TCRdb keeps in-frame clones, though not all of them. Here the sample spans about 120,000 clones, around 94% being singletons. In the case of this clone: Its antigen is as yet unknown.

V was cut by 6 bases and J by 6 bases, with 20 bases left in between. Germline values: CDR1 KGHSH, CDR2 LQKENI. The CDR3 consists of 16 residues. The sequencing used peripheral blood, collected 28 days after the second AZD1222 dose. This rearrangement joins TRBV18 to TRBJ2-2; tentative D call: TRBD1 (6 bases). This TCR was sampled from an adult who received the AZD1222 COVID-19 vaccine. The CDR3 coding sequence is TGTGCCAGCTCGCCTCAGAATTTGGGACATTCCGGGGAGCTGTTTTTT. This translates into CASSPQNLGHSGELFF.